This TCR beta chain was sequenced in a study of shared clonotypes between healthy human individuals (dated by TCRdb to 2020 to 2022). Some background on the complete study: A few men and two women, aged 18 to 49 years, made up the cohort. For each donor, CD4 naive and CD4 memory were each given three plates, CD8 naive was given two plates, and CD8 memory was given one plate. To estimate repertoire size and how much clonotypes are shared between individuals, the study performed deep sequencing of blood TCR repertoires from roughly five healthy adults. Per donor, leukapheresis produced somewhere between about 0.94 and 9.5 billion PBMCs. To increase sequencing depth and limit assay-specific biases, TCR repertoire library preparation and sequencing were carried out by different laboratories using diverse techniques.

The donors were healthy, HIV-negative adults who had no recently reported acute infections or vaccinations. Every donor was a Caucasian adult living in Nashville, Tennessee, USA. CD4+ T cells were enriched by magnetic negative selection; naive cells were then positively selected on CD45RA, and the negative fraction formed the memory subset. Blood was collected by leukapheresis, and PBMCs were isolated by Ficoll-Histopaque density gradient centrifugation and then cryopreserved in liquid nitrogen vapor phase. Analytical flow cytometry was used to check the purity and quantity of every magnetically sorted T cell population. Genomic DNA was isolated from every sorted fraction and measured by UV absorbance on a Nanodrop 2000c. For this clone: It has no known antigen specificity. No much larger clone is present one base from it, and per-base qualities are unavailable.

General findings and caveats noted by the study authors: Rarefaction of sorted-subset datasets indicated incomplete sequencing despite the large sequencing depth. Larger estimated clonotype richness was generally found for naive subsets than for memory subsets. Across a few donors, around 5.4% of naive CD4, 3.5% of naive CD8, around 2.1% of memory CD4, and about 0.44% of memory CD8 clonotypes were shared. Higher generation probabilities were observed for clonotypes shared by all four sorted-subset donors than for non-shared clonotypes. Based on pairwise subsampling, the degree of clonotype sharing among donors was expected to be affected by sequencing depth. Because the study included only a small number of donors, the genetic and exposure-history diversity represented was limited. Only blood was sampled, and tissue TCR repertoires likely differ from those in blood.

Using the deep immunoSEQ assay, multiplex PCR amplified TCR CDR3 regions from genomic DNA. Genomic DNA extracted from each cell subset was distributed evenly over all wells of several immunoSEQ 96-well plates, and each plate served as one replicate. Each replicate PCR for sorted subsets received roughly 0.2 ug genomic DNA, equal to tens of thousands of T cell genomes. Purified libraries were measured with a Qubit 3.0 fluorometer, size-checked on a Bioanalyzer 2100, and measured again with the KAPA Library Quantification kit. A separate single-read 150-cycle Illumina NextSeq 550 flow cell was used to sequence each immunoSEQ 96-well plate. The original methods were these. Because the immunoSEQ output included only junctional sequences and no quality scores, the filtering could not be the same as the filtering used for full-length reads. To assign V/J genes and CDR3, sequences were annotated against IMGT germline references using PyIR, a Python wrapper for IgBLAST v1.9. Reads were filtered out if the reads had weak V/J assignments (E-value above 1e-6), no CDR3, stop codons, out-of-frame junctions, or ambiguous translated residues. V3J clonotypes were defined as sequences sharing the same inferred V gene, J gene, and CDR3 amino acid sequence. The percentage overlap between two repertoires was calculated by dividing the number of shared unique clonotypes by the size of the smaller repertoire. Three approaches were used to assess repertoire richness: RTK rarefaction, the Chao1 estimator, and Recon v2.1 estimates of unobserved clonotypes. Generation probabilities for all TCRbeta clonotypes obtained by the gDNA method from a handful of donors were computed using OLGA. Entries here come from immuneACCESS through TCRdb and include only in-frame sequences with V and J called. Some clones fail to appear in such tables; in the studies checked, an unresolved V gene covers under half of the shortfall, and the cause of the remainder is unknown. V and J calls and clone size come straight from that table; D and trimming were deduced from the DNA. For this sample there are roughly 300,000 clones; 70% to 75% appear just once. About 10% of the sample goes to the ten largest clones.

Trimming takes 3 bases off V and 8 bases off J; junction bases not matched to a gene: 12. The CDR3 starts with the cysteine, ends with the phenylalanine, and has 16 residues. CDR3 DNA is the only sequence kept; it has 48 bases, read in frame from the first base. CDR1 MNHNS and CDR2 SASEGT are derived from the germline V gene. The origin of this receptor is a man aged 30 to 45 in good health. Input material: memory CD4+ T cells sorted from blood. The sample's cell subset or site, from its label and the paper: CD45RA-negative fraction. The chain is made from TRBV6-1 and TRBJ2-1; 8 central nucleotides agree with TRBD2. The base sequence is TGTGCCAGCAGTGACCCTCTAGCGGGCCCCGTGGATGAGCAGTTCTTC. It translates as CASSDPLAGPVDEQFF.